The present entry profiles one TCR beta chain with its context. Antigen: not known. The source of the sample is a study of Graves' ophthalmopathy and Graves' hyperthyroidism. Study-level information: The term stable hyperthyroidism indicated an absence of ophthalmopathy within 18 months of follow-up. General observations from the study: Cross-validated, the 13-signature model showed 87.88%/81.08% sensitivity/specificity, and 80%/75% in the test set.

The V end lost 5 bases, the J end lost 0 bases, and 15 bases lay between the germline ends. The germline V gene has CDR1 SGDLS and CDR2 YYNGEE. This CDR3 spans 16 amino acids. Amplifying from RNA transcripts, the study obtained TCR beta CDR3 regions. The library came from an HTBI-primed first-round RT-PCR and a second-round multiplex PCR. TCRdb used MiXCR to reprocess the multiplex PCR reads, holding one entry per CDR3 protein. Here the sample spans over a million distinct CDR3 sequences, 35% to 40% being singletons. Patients were excluded if they had other autoimmune diseases or uncontrolled infections, and likewise if pregnancy or lactation applied. Clinical symptoms and serum thyroxine were used for diagnosis; TRAb, thyroid ultrasound and orbital computed tomography were also relied on.

The sequence was collected from an adult man with Graves' hyperthyroidism. The chain links TRBV9 to TRBJ1-3; D perhaps matches TRBD1 (5 bases). The sample was peripheral blood or thyroid tissue (not recorded which). The CDR3 region is CASRGEFGDSGNTIYF. The CDR3 bases are TGTGCCAGCAGGGGGGAGTTTGGGGACTCTGGAAACACCATATATTTT.